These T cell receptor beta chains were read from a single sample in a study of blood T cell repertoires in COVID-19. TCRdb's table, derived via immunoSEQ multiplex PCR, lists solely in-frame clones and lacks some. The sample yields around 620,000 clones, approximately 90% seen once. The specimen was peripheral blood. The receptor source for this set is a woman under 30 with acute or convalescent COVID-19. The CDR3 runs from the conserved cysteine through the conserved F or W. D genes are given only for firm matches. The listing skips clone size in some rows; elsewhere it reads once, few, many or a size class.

CASSLGQGTYGYTF TGTGCCAGCAGCCTAGGACAGGGAACCTATGGCTACACCTTC TRBD1 - TRBJ1-2 TRBV27
CASSTYSGPGTDTQYF TGTGCCAGCTCCACATACAGCGGGCCGGGCACAGATACGCAGTATTTT - - TRBJ2-3 TRBV18
CASSSDNYEQYF TGTGCCAGCAGTTCCGACAATTACGAGCAGTACTTC - - TRBJ2-7 TRBV6-2/TRBV6-3
CASSYSKVAGQFF TGTGCCAGCAGTTACTCGAAAGTGGCTGGGCAGTTCTTC - - TRBJ2-1 TRBV6-5
CASSDRTGTGYGYTF TGTGCCAGCAGTGACAGAACAGGGACGGGCTATGGCTACACCTTC - - TRBJ1-2 TRBV9
CASSSDSSNYGYTF TGTGCCAGCAGTTCCGACAGTAGTAACTATGGCTACACCTTC - - TRBJ1-2 TRBV6-5
CAISGRGRSPLHF TGTGCCATCAGTGGCAGGGGGCGTTCACCCCTCCACTTT TRBD1 - TRBJ1-6 TRBV10-3
CAWSVRPSGGETSSYEQYF TGTGCCTGGAGTGTAAGGCCTAGCGGGGGGGAAACCAGCTCCTACGAGCAGTACTTC TRBD2 - TRBJ2-7 TRBV30
CASSSSQTGEQYF TGTGCCAGCAGTTCCAGCCAAACGGGCGAGCAGTACTTC - once TRBJ2-7 TRBV12-3/TRBV12-4
CASSPGVRMSYNEQFF TGTGCCAGCAGCCCGGGGGTGAGAATGTCCTACAATGAGCAGTTCTTC - - TRBJ2-1 TRBV7-3
CASSFLRTGAGYGYTF TGTGCCAGCAGCTTCCTTAGGACAGGGGCCGGCTATGGCTACACCTTC TRBD1 - TRBJ1-2 TRBV5-6
CASSGGEDQPQHF TGTGCCAGCAGCGGGGGGGAAGATCAGCCCCAGCATTTT - - TRBJ1-5 TRBV21-1
CASSYSGLANGETQYF TGTGCCAGCAGCTACTCGGGACTAGCTAATGGGGAGACCCAGTACTTC TRBD2 - TRBJ2-5 TRBV7-9
CASSEARQGFRRAQHF TGTGCCAGCAGTGAAGCGCGACAGGGTTTCAGAAGGGCCCAGCATTTT TRBD1 once TRBJ1-5 TRBV6-1
CASSWSSGVLFNEQFF TGTGCCAGCAGCTGGTCTAGCGGGGTTCTCTTCAATGAGCAGTTCTTC TRBD2 - TRBJ2-1 TRBV7-3
CASSFMTGNNYGYTF TGTGCCAGCAGCTTTATGACAGGGAATAACTATGGCTACACCTTC TRBD1 - TRBJ1-2 TRBV11-2
CASSEGWDRGLNQPQHF TGTGCCAGTAGTGAAGGGTGGGACAGAGGCCTCAATCAGCCCCAGCATTTT TRBD1 - TRBJ1-5 TRBV19
CASSLTGGDRGTYEQYF TGTGCCAGCAGCTTAACAGGAGGGGACAGGGGAACCTACGAGCAGTACTTC TRBD1 - TRBJ2-7 TRBV7-3
CSASTQNTEAFF TGCAGTGCTAGTACTCAGAACACTGAAGCTTTCTTT - - TRBJ1-1 TRBV20-1
CASSQGGIRSSYEQYF TGTGCCAGCAGCCAAGGCGGGATACGTAGCTCCTACGAGCAGTACTTC - - TRBJ2-7 TRBV3-1/TRBV3-2
CASSLDPRADTQYF TGTGCCAGCAGCTTAGACCCCAGGGCGGATACGCAGTATTTT - - TRBJ2-3 TRBV7-2
CASSIQGSVGYTF TGTGCCAGCAGCATCCAGGGTTCGGTTGGCTACACCTTC - - TRBJ1-2 TRBV5-6
CASSLGGTGYEQYF TGTGCCAGCAGCTTGGGGGGGACAGGATACGAGCAGTACTTC TRBD1 - TRBJ2-7 TRBV5-4
CASRLQGGHGYTF TGTGCCAGCAGACTACAGGGTGGACATGGCTACACCTTC - - TRBJ1-2 TRBV6-5
CASSDTNYGYTF TGTGCCAGCAGTGACACTAACTATGGCTACACCTTC - - TRBJ1-2 TRBV6-1
CASIESPSYEQYF TGTGCCAGCATTGAGTCTCCGAGCTACGAGCAGTACTTC - - TRBJ2-7 TRBV2
CASRAPGQGTEAFF TGTGCCAGCAGAGCACCGGGTCAGGGAACTGAAGCTTTCTTT - few TRBJ1-1 TRBV6-5
CASSALTGSYEQYF TGTGCCAGCAGCGCGTTGACTGGCTCCTACGAGCAGTACTTC - - TRBJ2-7 TRBV13
CASSPGGGDEQYF TGTGCCAGCAGCCCCGGCGGGGGCGACGAGCAGTACTTC - - TRBJ2-7 TRBV9
CSVGAWNTEAFF TGCAGCGTTGGGGCGTGGAACACTGAAGCTTTCTTT - - TRBJ1-1 TRBV29-1
CASSGQGGGTEAFF TGTGCCAGCAGCGGACAGGGGGGTGGCACTGAAGCTTTCTTT TRBD1 - TRBJ1-1 TRBV9
CSVATDYNEQFF TGCAGCGTTGCTACTGATTACAATGAGCAGTTCTTC - - TRBJ2-1 TRBV29-1
CASSLEANTEAFF TGTGCCAGCAGCTTAGAAGCGAACACTGAAGCTTTCTTT - once TRBJ1-1 TRBV11-3
CASRPGGASWTAVF TGTGCCAGTAGACCTGGGGGGGCCAGTTGGACAGCTGTTTTT - - TRBJ2-2 TRBV19
CASSLALQGVAVYNEQFF TGCGCCAGCAGCTTGGCTTTACAGGGCGTAGCTGTTTACAATGAGCAGTTCTTC - once TRBJ2-1 TRBV5-1
CASSNRGQGEAFF TGCGCCAGCAGCAACAGGGGGCAGGGTGAAGCTTTCTTT TRBD1 - TRBJ1-1 TRBV5-1
CASSLLADYEQYF TGTGCCAGCAGCTTGTTGGCAGACTACGAGCAGTACTTC - once TRBJ2-7 TRBV5-5
CAWSRTGGITEAFF TGTGCCTGGAGTCGAACAGGGGGCATAACTGAAGCTTTCTTT TRBD1 - TRBJ1-1 TRBV30
CASSRGTGSVYGYTF TGTGCCAGCAGTCGTGGGACAGGGAGCGTCTATGGCTACACCTTC TRBD1 - TRBJ1-2 TRBV7-2
CASSLASSGDYEQYF TGTGCCAGCAGCTTAGCATCTAGCGGGGACTACGAGCAGTACTTC TRBD2 - TRBJ2-7 TRBV7-8
CASRGATSNQPQHF TGTGCCAGCAGGGGGGCTACTAGCAATCAGCCCCAGCATTTT - - TRBJ1-5 TRBV27
CASSIGRGTDTQYF TGTGCCAGTAGTATAGGCCGGGGCACAGATACGCAGTATTTT - - TRBJ2-3 TRBV19
CASSRDRVGTEAFF TGTGCCAGCAGCCGTGACAGGGTAGGCACTGAAGCTTTCTTT TRBD1 - TRBJ1-1 TRBV14
CALAGPNTGELFF TGTGCCTTAGCGGGGCCGAACACCGGGGAGCTGTTTTTT TRBD2 - TRBJ2-2 TRBV28
CAISEVQGGQPQHF TGTGCCATCAGTGAGGTGCAGGGCGGCCAGCCCCAGCATTTT - - TRBJ1-5 TRBV10-3
CASSLQREGGNTIYF TGTGCCAGCAGTTTACAAAGGGAGGGAGGAAACACCATATATTTT - - TRBJ1-3 TRBV27
CAISSQAGTSYNEQFF TGTGCCATCAGTTCCCAAGCGGGGACCTCCTACAATGAGCAGTTCTTC TRBD2 - TRBJ2-1 TRBV10-3